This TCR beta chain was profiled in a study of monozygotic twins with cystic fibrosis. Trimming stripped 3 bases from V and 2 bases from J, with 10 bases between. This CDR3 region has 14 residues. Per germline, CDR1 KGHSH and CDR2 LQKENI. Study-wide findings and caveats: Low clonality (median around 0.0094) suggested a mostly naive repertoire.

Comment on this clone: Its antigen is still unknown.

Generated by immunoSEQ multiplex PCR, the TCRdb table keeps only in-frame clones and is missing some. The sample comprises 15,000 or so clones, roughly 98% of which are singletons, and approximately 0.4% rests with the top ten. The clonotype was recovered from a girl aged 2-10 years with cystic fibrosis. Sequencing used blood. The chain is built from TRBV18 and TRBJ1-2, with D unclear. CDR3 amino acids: CASSPGSANYGYTF. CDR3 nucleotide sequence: TGTGCCAGCTCACCGGGCAGTGCAAACTATGGCTACACCTTC.